This T cell receptor (beta chain) is drawn from a study of T cells after yellow fever vaccination (dated by TCRdb to between 2017 and 2020). As for the study more broadly: The SMART-Seq v4 Ultra Low Input RNA kit was used to prepare libraries from fractions with low cell numbers. Bulk PBMC replicates and cell subsets were isolated from blood drawn at multiple timepoints before and after both primary and secondary immunization. To follow T-cell clones before and after both primary and booster YFV17D yellow fever vaccination, bulk TCR alpha and beta repertoires underwent longitudinal sequencing. The cohort comprised two healthy male donors, one aged 18 to 30 and one aged 30 to 40 years.

Looking up the germline V gene yields CDR1 SQVTM and CDR2 ANQGSEA. Trimming takes 5 bases from V and 4 bases from J, and the germline ends sit 12 bases apart. From the cysteine up to the phenylalanine, the CDR3 has a length of 13 residues. This entry keeps only the CDR3 DNA: 39 bases, framed from base 1. According to the study, the label for this sample's treatment or condition signals: live attenuated yellow fever vaccine strain. At each blood-draw timepoint, two biological replicates of bulk PBMCs were obtained. PBMCs were isolated from peripheral blood using a standard Ficoll-Paque protocol. TriZol was used to extract RNA from bulk PBMCs, from CD4 and CD8 fractions, and from dextramer-positive and dextramer-negative fractions. General study outcomes and caveats: FACS-sorted repertoires could contain abundant contaminating clonotypes from the bulk population, so computational filtering was required. A small fraction of clonotypes appeared in both the CD4 and CD8 compartments, likely as a result of convergent recombination. Compared with the primary T-cell response, the secondary T-cell response was faster but weaker, reaching its peak on day 5 rather than on day 15. After the booster, most clones that had expanded after primary vaccination were detected again (around 96% of CD4 and around 88% of CD8), suggesting broad maintenance of memory. Because the study included only two donors, the extent to which the findings can be generalized is limited.

There are a few counts of this clonotype. Its antigen target is currently unknown. Base qualities were left out, and no much larger clone turns up one base away. Synthesis of TCR cDNA relied on 5'RACE template switching, a step that introduced a universal primer site along with unique molecular identifiers. Priming of cDNA synthesis was performed from both the TCR alpha and TCR beta constant segments. Libraries were amplified in two PCR steps, with sample barcodes and sequencing adapters added in the second step. Sequencing of libraries was done on Illumina HiSeq 2500 (2x100 bp) or NovaSeq (2x150 bp). The source study handled its data this way. Demultiplexing of reads and collapsing into UMI consensus sequences were performed with MIGEC, and V(D)J alignment was carried out with MiXCR. Using edgeR on replicate PBMC samples, clonotypes were called vaccine-responding if FDR was below 0.01 and the log2 fold change was above 5 up to day 15. CD4 or CD8 identity was assigned to each bulk clonotype according to whether the clonotype was present at higher abundance in the sequenced CD4 repertoire or the sequenced CD8 repertoire. The public reads were quality trimmed at Q25 with fastp and then assembled into clones with MiXCR by TCRdb, keeping productive beta chains. Here each entry gathers all rows of one CDR3 protein and keeps the most common genes and DNA. For this entry, the V and J calls and clone size follow TCRdb and not the study's own pipeline. The table for this sample lists 500,000 to 650,000 distinct CDR3 sequences; 9% to 15% of them were counted only once. The ten top clones hold 14% to 15% of the sample.

The sequence joins TRBV29-1 to TRBJ1-3; the D gene is possibly TRBD1, with 5 bases matching. Source: PBMCs, taken on the day of the yellow fever booster vaccination. The source is a man in his thirties or forties who received the YFV17D yellow fever vaccine. The DNA is TGCAGCGTTTTGGCGGGACTCGGAAACACCATATATTTT. This yields the protein CSVLAGLGNTIYF.